The T cell receptor beta chain under discussion was sequenced for a study of CD8+CD57+ T cells in acquired aplastic anemia. In the study overall: DNA from sorted CD4+ and CD8+ cells averaged 3.2 ug.

There are 15 residues in the CDR3. CDR1 and CDR2 from the germline V gene are SGHDN and FVKESK. V was pared by 2 bases and J by 2 bases, with 11 bases between. The TCR beta profiling, which covered VDJ combination and CDR3 sequence, was carried out using genomic DNA as the template. TCRdb used MiXCR to reprocess the reads, holding one entry per CDR3 protein. The data show 220,000 or so distinct CDR3 sequences, about 62% seen once. Patients sequenced had flow cytometry evidence of CD8+CD57+ cell expansion. The chain carries TRBV14 and TRBJ2-3; possibly TRBD1 or TRBD2 for D (5 bases each). The TCR sequence derives from a human donor with aplastic anemia. Sequencing was performed on sorted CD4+, CD8+, or CD8+CD57+ T cells (not recorded which) from PBMCs. The CDR3 is CASSQFPGPTDTQYF. For the CDR3, the DNA is TGTGCCAGCAGCCAATTTCCGGGGCCCACAGATACGCAGTATTTT. Looking up the rest from reference TRBV14 and TRBJ2-3 gives the full variable domain: EAGVTQFPSHSVIEKGQTVTLRCDPISGHDNLYWYRRVMGKEIKFLLHFVKESKQDESGMPNNRFLAERTGGTYSTLKVQPAELEDSGVYFCASSQFPGPTDTQYFGPGTRLTVL.